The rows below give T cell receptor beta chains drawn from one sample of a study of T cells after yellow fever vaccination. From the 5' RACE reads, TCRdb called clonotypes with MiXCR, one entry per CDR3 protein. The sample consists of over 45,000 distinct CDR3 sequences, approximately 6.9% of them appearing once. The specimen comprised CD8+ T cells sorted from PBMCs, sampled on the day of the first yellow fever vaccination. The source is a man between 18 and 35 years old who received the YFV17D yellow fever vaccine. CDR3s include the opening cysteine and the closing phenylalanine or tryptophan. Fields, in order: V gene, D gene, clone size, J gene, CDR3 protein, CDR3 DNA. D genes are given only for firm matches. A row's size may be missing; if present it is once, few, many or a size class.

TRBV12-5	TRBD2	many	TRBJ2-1	CASGLVSSGYNEQFF	TGTGCTAGTGGTTTGGTTAGTAGCGGGTACAATGAGCAGTTCTTC
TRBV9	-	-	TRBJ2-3	CASSVSAVAPDTQYF	TGTGCCAGCAGCGTCTCGGCGGTAGCCCCAGATACGCAGTATTTT
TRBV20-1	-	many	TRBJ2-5	CSARDIPVGRVETQYF	TGCAGTGCCAGAGACATTCCGGTCGGGCGGGTAGAGACCCAGTACTTC
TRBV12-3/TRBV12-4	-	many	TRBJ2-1	CASSPDGGNEQFF	TGTGCCAGCAGTCCGGACGGAGGTAATGAGCAGTTCTTC
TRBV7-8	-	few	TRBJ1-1	CASSSPGDTEAFF	TGTGCCAGCAGCTCGCCGGGGGACACTGAAGCTTTCTTT
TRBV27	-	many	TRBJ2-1	CASSLLESSYNEQFF	TGTGCCAGCAGTTTATTGGAAAGCTCCTACAATGAGCAGTTCTTC
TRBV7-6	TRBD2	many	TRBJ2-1	CASSLRPERGGHNEQFF	TGTGCCAGCAGCTTACGACCGGAGCGGGGGGGCCACAATGAGCAGTTCTTC
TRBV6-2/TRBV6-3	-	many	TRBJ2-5	CASSDLRQMQETQYF	TGTGCCAGCAGTGACCTCAGACAGATGCAAGAGACCCAGTACTTC
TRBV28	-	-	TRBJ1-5	CASSLGVFQPQHF	TGTGCCAGCAGTTTGGGGGTCTTTCAGCCCCAGCATTTT
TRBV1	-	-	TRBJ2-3	CTGGRLATDTQYF	TGCACAGGAGGGCGACTAGCTACAGATACGCAGTATTTT
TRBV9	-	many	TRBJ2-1	CASSVYGSSSYNEQFF	TGTGCCAGCAGCGTGTACGGGTCCAGCTCCTACAATGAGCAGTTCTTC
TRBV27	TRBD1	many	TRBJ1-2	CASSLSGQLYGYTF	TGTGCCAGCAGTTTATCGGGACAGCTTTATGGCTACACCTTC
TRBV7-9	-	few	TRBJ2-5	CASSQRQEETQYF	TGTGCCAGCAGCCAAAGACAGGAAGAGACCCAGTACTTC
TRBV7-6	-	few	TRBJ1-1	CASSRYGNTEAFF	TGTGCCAGCAGCAGGTACGGGAACACTGAAGCTTTCTTT
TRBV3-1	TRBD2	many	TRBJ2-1	CASSQDPGGGYNEQFF	TGTGCCAGCAGCCAAGACCCCGGCGGGGGTTACAATGAGCAGTTCTTC
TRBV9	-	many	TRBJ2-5	CASSTGGANQETQYF	TGTGCCAGCAGCACAGGGGGGGCGAACCAAGAGACCCAGTACTTC
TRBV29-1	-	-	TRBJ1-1	CSVEEGENTEAFF	TGCAGCGTTGAAGAGGGGGAGAACACTGAAGCTTTCTTT
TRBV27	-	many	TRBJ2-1	CASSLGPVSYNEQFF	TGTGCCAGCAGTTTAGGGCCGGTTTCCTACAATGAGCAGTTCTTC
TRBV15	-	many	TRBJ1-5	CATSPYPGALQHF	TGTGCCACCTCCCCCTACCCGGGGGCACTCCAGCATTTT
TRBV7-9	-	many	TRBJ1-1	CASSLAEQGFTEAFF	TGTGCCAGCAGCTTAGCGGAGCAGGGGTTCACTGAAGCTTTCTTT
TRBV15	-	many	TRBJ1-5	CATSRENQPQHF	TGTGCCACCAGCAGAGAAAATCAGCCCCAGCATTTT
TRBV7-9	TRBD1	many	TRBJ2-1	CASSLGTGGNNEQFF	TGTGCCAGCAGCTTAGGGACAGGGGGCAACAATGAGCAGTTCTTC
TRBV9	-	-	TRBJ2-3	CASSVAGVTDTQYF	TGTGCCAGCAGCGTAGCGGGGGTCACAGATACGCAGTATTTT
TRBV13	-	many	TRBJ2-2	CASSIGGTGTGELFF	TGTGCCAGCAGCATAGGGGGTACGGGGACCGGGGAGCTGTTTTTT
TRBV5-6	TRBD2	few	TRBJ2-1	CASSPGLAGNWDEQFF	TGTGCCAGCAGCCCGGGACTAGCGGGGAATTGGGATGAGCAGTTCTTC
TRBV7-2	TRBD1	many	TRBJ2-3	CASSLLEKGQGAPYFTDTQYF	TGTGCCAGCAGCTTATTGGAAAAGGGGCAGGGGGCCCCGTACTTCACAGATACGCAGTATTTT
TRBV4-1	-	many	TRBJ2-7	CASSQASWAYEQYF	TGCGCCAGCAGCCAAGCCTCCTGGGCCTACGAGCAGTACTTC
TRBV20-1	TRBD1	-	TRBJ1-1	CSAPRRTGGVNTEAFF	TGCAGTGCTCCAAGGCGGACAGGGGGGGTGAACACTGAAGCTTTCTTT
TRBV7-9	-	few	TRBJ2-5	CASSPITGQETQYF	TGTGCCAGCAGCCCCATCACCGGCCAAGAGACCCAGTACTTC
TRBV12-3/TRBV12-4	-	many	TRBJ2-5	CASSFSTEETQYF	TGTGCCAGCAGTTTCTCGACAGAAGAGACCCAGTACTTC
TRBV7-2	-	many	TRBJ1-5	CASSLVGDNQPQHF	TGTGCCAGCAGCTTAGTTGGTGACAATCAGCCCCAGCATTTT
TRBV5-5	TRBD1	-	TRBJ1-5	CASSPQGINQPQHF	TGTGCCAGCAGCCCACAGGGGATCAATCAGCCCCAGCATTTT
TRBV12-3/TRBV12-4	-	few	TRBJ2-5	CASSPRQGIQETQYF	TGTGCCAGCAGTCCCCGACAAGGCATCCAAGAGACCCAGTACTTC
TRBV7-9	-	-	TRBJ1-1	CASSQSWTDEAFF	TGTGCCAGCAGCCAATCCTGGACGGATGAAGCTTTCTTT
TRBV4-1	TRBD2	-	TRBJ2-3	CASSQVGGDTQYF	TGCGCCAGCAGCCAAGTGGGGGGGGATACGCAGTATTTT
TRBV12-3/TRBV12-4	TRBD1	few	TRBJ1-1	CASRRTGATPSFTEAFF	TGTGCCAGCAGGAGGACAGGAGCTACCCCCTCGTTCACTGAAGCTTTCTTT
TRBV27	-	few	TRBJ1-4	CASSLSGNRQPRYNEKLFF	TGTGCCAGCAGTTTATCGGGAAACCGACAACCCAGATATAATGAAAAACTGTTTTTT
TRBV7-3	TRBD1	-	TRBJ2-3	CASSMTGAGTDTQYF	TGTGCCAGCAGTATGACAGGGGCGGGGACAGATACGCAGTATTTT
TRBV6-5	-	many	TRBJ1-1	CASSYTAGLEAFF	TGTGCCAGCAGTTACACGGCAGGGCTTGAAGCTTTCTTT
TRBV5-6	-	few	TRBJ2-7	CASSPGHGEYKQYF	TGTGCCAGCAGCCCGGGACATGGAGAGTATAAGCAGTACTTC
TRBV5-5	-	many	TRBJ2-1	CASNFGGLSSYNEQFF	TGTGCCAGCAATTTTGGGGGCCTCAGCTCCTACAATGAGCAGTTCTTC
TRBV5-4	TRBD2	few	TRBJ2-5	CASRWTSGGAGETQYF	TGTGCCAGCAGGTGGACTAGCGGGGGGGCCGGGGAGACCCAGTACTTC
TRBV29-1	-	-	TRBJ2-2	CSVEVENTGELFF	TGCAGCGTTGAAGTGGAAAACACCGGGGAGCTGTTTTTT
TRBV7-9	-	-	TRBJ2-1	CASTRRAGSSNEQFF	TGTGCCAGCACCCGGAGGGCAGGTAGCTCCAATGAGCAGTTCTTC
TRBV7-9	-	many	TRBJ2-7	CASSPAPGGYSYEQYF	TGTGCCAGCAGCCCAGCGCCTGGGGGCTACTCCTACGAGCAGTACTTC
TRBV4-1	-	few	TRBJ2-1	CASRRNSADYNEQFF	TGCGCCAGCAGAAGAAATTCGGCAGATTACAATGAGCAGTTCTTC
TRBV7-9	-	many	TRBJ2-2	CASSLVTGELFF	TGTGCCAGCAGCTTAGTGACCGGGGAGCTGTTTTTT
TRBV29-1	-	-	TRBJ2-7	CSVLPGAGAAGEQYF	TGCAGCGTTTTGCCAGGGGCTGGGGCCGCAGGCGAGCAGTACTTC
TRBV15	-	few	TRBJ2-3	CATSRDFTSRDTQYF	TGTGCCACCAGCAGAGATTTCACCAGCAGAGATACGCAGTATTTT
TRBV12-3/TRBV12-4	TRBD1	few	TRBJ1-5	CASMGQGQPQHF	TGTGCCAGCATGGGACAGGGTCAGCCCCAGCATTTT